A selection of T cell receptor beta chains follows, all from one sample in a study of patients and donors after allogeneic stem cell transplantation. TCRdb re-called the RT-PCR reads through MiXCR, storing one row per CDR3 protein. This sample has about 200,000 distinct CDR3 sequences, with approximately 41% found just once. Source material: blood, either unsorted or a sorted T cell fraction (not recorded which). The receptors were gathered from a human donor who was either an allogeneic HSCT recipient or a stem cell or donor lymphocyte infusion donor (not recorded which). It is not recorded whose cells these are; they may come from a transplant donor. CDR3s include the opening cysteine and the closing phenylalanine or tryptophan. D genes are given only for firm matches. For some rows the clone size is stated as once, few or many, or as a class when expanded; others skip it.

few	TRBV7-3	TRBJ2-3	NA	CASSLGGRDTDTQYF	TGTGCCAGCAGCTTAGGCGGTCGGGACACAGATACGCAGTATTTT
few	TRBV7-9	TRBJ2-3	NA	CASSLVTGSFADTQYF	TGTGCCAGCAGCTTAGTAACCGGGAGCTTTGCAGATACGCAGTATTTT
NA	TRBV20-1	TRBJ1-2	TRBD1	CSAGQGADGYGYTF	TGCAGTGCCGGACAGGGGGCAGATGGCTATGGCTACACCTTC
NA	TRBV4-1	TRBJ1-5	NA	CASSRRTEGSGNQPQHF	TGCGCCAGCAGCCGGCGGACCGAAGGGAGTGGGAATCAGCCCCAGCATTTT
NA	TRBV7-2	TRBJ2-1	NA	CASSLIPGRDEQFF	TGTGCCAGCAGCCTCATACCGGGGCGGGATGAGCAGTTCTTC
NA	TRBV7-2	TRBJ1-2	TRBD1	CAGSFGQGGYTF	TGTGCCGGCAGCTTCGGACAGGGCGGCTACACCTTC
NA	TRBV7-8	TRBJ2-1	NA	CASSLARRERTLYNEQFF	TGTGCCAGCAGCTTAGCGCGACGGGAACGGACCCTTTACAATGAGCAGTTCTTC
NA	TRBV6-5	TRBJ1-2	TRBD1	CASSEFDRGLGGYTF	TGTGCCAGCAGTGAATTTGACAGGGGCCTAGGGGGCTACACCTTC
NA	TRBV12-3/TRBV12-4	TRBJ1-4	TRBD1	CASSLLQGDEKLFF	TGTGCCAGCAGTTTGTTACAGGGGGATGAAAAACTGTTTTTT
many	TRBV7-9	TRBJ1-5	NA	CASSLEGGQPQHF	TGTGCCAGCAGCTTAGAGGGTGGGCAGCCCCAGCATTTT